This TCR beta chain originates from a study of identical twins. Study-wide results and limits: Within cord blood, abundant beta clonotypes carried fewer insertions, but memory repertoires showed no such trend.

TCRdb used MiXCR to reprocess the 5' RACE reads, holding one entry per CDR3 protein. Of 1.5 million to 2 million distinct CDR3 sequences in the sample, 25% to 35% were seen once. Healthy Caucasian donors formed the entire cohort. The V gene's germline CDR1 is ENHRY and CDR2 SYGVKD. The CDR3 is made up of 16 amino acids. Trimming cost V 4 bases and J 1 base; bases outside gene matches: 8. The table lists this clonotype with many counts. The antigen remains unidentified. The TCR comes from a newborn girl in good health. The chain uses TRBV10-3 and TRBJ2-5, with 8 bases aligning to TRBD1. Specimen: cord blood. The CDR3 is CAISGTGFSSQETQYF. CDR3 nucleotide sequence: TGTGCCATCAGTGGGACAGGGTTCTCTAGCCAAGAGACCCAGTACTTC.